This T cell receptor (beta chain) was documented in a study of OX40 agonist ivuxolimab in advanced cancers. On the study more broadly: Prior anti-PD-1, anti-PD-L1 or anti-CTLA-4 therapy did not bar entry, and 30% to 40% had some.

Repertoires were generated with immunoSEQ multiplex PCR, while TCRdb's copy carries only in-frame clones and drops some. The table shows around 60,000 clones, with roughly 87% occurring only once. The sequence came from an adult with an advanced solid tumor such as melanoma, head and neck, liver or kidney cancer. The sample consisted of CD4+ or CD8+ T cells sorted from blood, taken in a trial of the OX40 agonist ivuxolimab.

CDR3 sequence (DNA): TGTGCCAGCTCACTAGGGACTAGCGGCAACAATGAGCAGTTCTTC. This sequence encodes CASSLGTSGNNEQFF. The gene calls are TRBV18 and TRBJ2-1, with TRBD2 identical over 11 bases. Germline CDR1 is KGHSH and CDR2 is LQKENI. After removal of 4 bases from V and 5 bases from J, the junction contained 4 bases not matched to a gene. CDR3 length: 15 residues.